The 15 T cell receptor beta chains in this list originate from one sample, sequenced in a study of vaccination effects on CD4 cells after COVID-19. Using immunoSEQ multiplex PCR, the repertoire was profiled, and TCRdb retains in-frame clones only, with some absent. This sample has around 45,000 clones; about 75% occur once, and the top ten carry 10% to 15%. CD4+ T cells were isolated after less than 13 days of culture. For these TCRs, the target antigens are not known. The specimen comprised CD4+ T cells from PBMCs cultured without peptide, sampled before COVID-19 vaccination. The receptors were sampled from a human donor who had a prior SARS-CoV-2 infection.

The chain links TRBV5-6 to TRBJ2-3, with a weak D call TRBD1 (7 bases). Per germline, CDR1 SGHDT and CDR2 YYEEEE. The CDR3 runs to 17 residues. The V gene lost 1 base and the J gene lost 4 bases, with 19 bases spanning the gap. CDR3 nucleotides: TGTGCCAGCAGCTTGTGGGTGCGCAGGGGGGCCGCAGATACGCAGTATTTT. As protein: CASSLWVRRGAADTQYF.

The chain combines TRBV7-6 with TRBJ2-3; 8 nucleotides line up with TRBD2. The CDR3 loop spans 16 amino acids. V was pared by 3 bases and J by 1 base, with 6 bases of the junction left unmatched. Germline V gene lookup returns CDR1 SGHVS and CDR2 FNYEAQ. The CDR3 here is CASSLGPTSGTDTQYF. The CDR3 region has the DNA TGTGCCAGCAGCTTGGGACCGACTAGCGGCACAGATACGCAGTATTTT.

The rearrangement links TRBV5-1 to TRBJ1-1; D possibly corresponds to TRBD1 (5 bases). The germline gives CDR1 SGHRS, CDR2 YFSETQ. The CDR3 totals 16 residues. Trimming took off 6 bases at V and 1 base at J, with 19 bases between the two ends. CDR3 DNA sequence: TGCGCCAGCACCCGGGGGTCCGGACGAACGAACACTGAAGCTTTCTTT. Translated, it gives CASTRGSGRTNTEAFF.

The chain employs TRBV6-1 and TRBJ2-5, with D tentatively TRBD2 (5 bases). The CDR3 contains 15 residues. Trimming took off 2 bases at V and 7 bases at J, with 17 bases between the two ends. CDR1 and CDR2 from the germline V gene are MNHNS and SASEGT. CDR3: CASSERLSPRGTQYF. The CDR3 bases are TGTGCCAGCAGTGAACGTTTGTCCCCCCGGGGGACCCAGTACTTC.

The V call is TRBV3-1 (or the pseudogene TRBV3-2), the J call TRBJ1-5, with 7 positions matching TRBD1. J was trimmed by 16 bases and V by 2 bases; bases with no gene match: 14. Germline CDR1 and CDR2: LGHDT and YNNKEL (reference sequence). The CDR3 spans 14 residues. The CDR3 bases are TGTGCCAGCAGCCAATGGACAGGACCTTCGATCCTTCATTTT. Translating gives CASSQWTGPSILHF.

The rearrangement links TRBV21-1 to TRBJ1-5; the table's D gene call, TRBD1, was not cross checked with the DNA. TRBV21-1 has pseudogene status. The CDR3 loop spans 15 amino acids. CDR3 sequence reads: CASETAGRGNQPQHF. DNA for the CDR3: TGTGCCAGCGAGACTGCAGGGCGTGGCAATCAGCCCCAGCATTTT.

CDR3 sequence (DNA): TGTGCCAGCAGCCAACCAGGGGCAGCAAACACCGGGGAGCTGTTTTTT. Translated, it gives CASSQPGAANTGELFF. V and J are TRBV4-2 and TRBJ2-2; a possible D gene is TRBD1 (6 bases). The V end was cut by 2 bases, the J end by 2 bases, with 12 bases between. The CDR3 loop spans 16 amino acids. Germline values: CDR1 LGHNA, CDR2 YNFKEQ.

The chain carries TRBV5-4 and TRBJ2-3; 11 nucleotides match TRBD2. The CDR3 runs 14 residues. CDR1 and CDR2 from the germline V gene are SGHNT and YYREEE (reference sequence). V lost 5 bases, J lost 1 base, and 0 bases stayed unmatched. Written as DNA, the CDR3 is TGTGCCAGCAGACTAGCGGGGGGCACAGATACGCAGTATTTT. This codes for CASRLAGGTDTQYF.

The chain recombines TRBV7-2 with TRBJ1-2; a possible D gene is TRBD1 (5 bases). The CDR3 totals 14 residues. Trimming took off 1 base at V and 3 bases at J, with 9 bases between the two ends. CDR1 and CDR2 (germline): SGHTA, FQGNSA. The CDR3 sequence: CASSLGGTHYGYTF. The DNA for the CDR3 is TGTGCCAGCAGCTTAGGGGGCACACACTATGGCTACACCTTC.

The chain links TRBV5-1 to TRBJ2-7, with TRBD2 as a possible D gene (6 bases). The CDR3 is made up of 14 amino acids. Looked up from germline, CDR1 is SGHRS and CDR2 is YFSETQ. V lost 2 bases and J 2 bases, leaving 11 bases between the germline ends. The CDR3 spells CASSFGGKTYEQYF. DNA for the CDR3: TGCGCCAGCAGCTTTGGCGGGAAGACCTACGAGCAGTACTTC.

The gene calls are TRBV7-8 and TRBJ1-3, with D perhaps TRBD1 (5 bases). Looked up from germline, CDR1 is SGHVS and CDR2 is FQNEAQ. V was pared by 5 bases and J by 8 bases, with 16 bases between. The CDR3 contains 14 residues. CDR3: CASSPRGPWDTIYF. In DNA form, the CDR3 reads TGTGCCAGCAGCCCTAGGGGTCCCTGGGACACCATATATTTT.

V gene TRBV27 combines with J gene TRBJ2-7; 13 nucleotides agree with TRBD2. V shed 6 bases, J shed 6 bases, and the junction held 5 bases outside the gene matches. CDR1 MNHEY and CDR2 SMNVEV come from the germline V gene (reference sequence). The CDR3 is 14 residues long. CDR3 coding DNA: TGTGCCAGCAGGGCACTAGCGGGAGGGTTCGAGCAGTACTTC. It codes for CASRALAGGFEQYF.

The chain links TRBV10-3 to TRBJ1-5; 7 nucleotides align to TRBD1. After removal of 6 bases from V and 8 bases from J, the junction contained 7 bases not matched to a gene. Per the germline V gene, CDR1 is ENHRY and CDR2 is SYGVKD. This CDR3 has 13 residues. The CDR3: CAIRQGREEPQHF. For the CDR3, the DNA is TGTGCCATCAGACAGGGGAGGGAGGAGCCCCAGCATTTT.

This clone was observed a single time. The CDR3 reads CASSLARGGRVYNEQFF. In nucleotides, the CDR3 is TGTGCCAGCAGCTTAGCGCGTGGCGGGAGGGTCTACAATGAGCAGTTCTTC. This rearrangement joins TRBV7-8 to TRBJ2-1; 9 bases map to TRBD2. Germline CDR1 reads SGHVS; CDR2 reads FQNEAQ. The CDR3 is 17 amino acids. V shed 0 bases, J shed 3 bases, and the junction held 6 bases outside the gene matches.

This clone was seen a handful of times. The chain is built from TRBV27 and TRBJ1-4; D gene uncertain. CDR1 and CDR2 from the germline V gene are MNHEY and SMNVEV (reference sequence). V was pared by 0 bases and J by 0 bases, with 5 bases between. CDR3 length: 15 amino acids. This CDR3 reads CASSLSGATNEKLFF. The CDR3 DNA follows: TGTGCCAGCAGTTTATCGGGCGCAACTAATGAAAAACTGTTTTTT.